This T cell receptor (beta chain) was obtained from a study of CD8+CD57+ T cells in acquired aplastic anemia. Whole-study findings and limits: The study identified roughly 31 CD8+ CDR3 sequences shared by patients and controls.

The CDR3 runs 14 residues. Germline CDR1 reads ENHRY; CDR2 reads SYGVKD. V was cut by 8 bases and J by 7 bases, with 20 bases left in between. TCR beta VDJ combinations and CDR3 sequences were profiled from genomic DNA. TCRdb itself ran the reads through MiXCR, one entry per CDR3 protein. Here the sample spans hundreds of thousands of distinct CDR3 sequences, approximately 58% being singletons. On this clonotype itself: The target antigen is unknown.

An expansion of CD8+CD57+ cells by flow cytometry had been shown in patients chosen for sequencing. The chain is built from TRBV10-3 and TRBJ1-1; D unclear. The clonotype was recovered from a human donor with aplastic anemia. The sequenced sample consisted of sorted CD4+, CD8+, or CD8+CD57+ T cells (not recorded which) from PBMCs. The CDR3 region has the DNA TGTGCCATCGGGATTCGGGAGGGTCGGAGTGAAGCTTTCTTT. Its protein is CAIGIREGRSEAFF.